This T cell receptor (beta chain) was identified in a study of beta chain features in type 1 diabetes listed by TCRdb under 2018. A note on the overall study: Mean age, gender distribution, total cell number and subset yield were not different between patients and healthy donors. Across all samples, fewer than 110,000,000 sorted cells were examined, and cell number per subset correlated strongly with RNA yield. The study compared TCRB repertoires of sorted circulating CD4+ T cell subsets between recently diagnosed type 1 diabetes patients and matched healthy donors. Naive and central memory subsets were obtained from all 30 or so donors, but regulatory and stem cell-like memory subsets were isolated from only 8 patients and roughly 8 healthy donors.

This clone was picked up a small number of times. No cognate antigen has been identified for it. Base qualities are missing; no much larger clone stands one base away. The entire isolated RNA was reverse transcribed using the High Capacity cDNA Reverse Transcription Kit, and thus expressed TCRB transcripts were sequenced. Deep immunoSEQ sequencing was applied to naive, central memory and regulatory T cell samples, giving an average of around 3.4 million total reads per sample. Sorted cells were lysed in RLT buffer, and RNA was extracted using DNase-treated RNeasy Micro or Mini kits according to cell number. To prevent cross-contamination, every cell subset was processed on its own, while patient and healthy donor samples were processed together. The immunoSEQ multiplex PCR was used to amplify TCRB sequences from cDNA, generating 87-bp fragments that spanned the CDR3 region. Sequencing of the amplicons was performed on the Illumina HiSeq platform. Regarding the original processing steps: Synthetic template baselines were used to correct PCR bias computationally, reads within Hamming distance 2 were collapsed together, and singletons that could not be merged were discarded. Reads were aligned against IMGT so that V, D and J genes, CDR3 length and insertions or deletions at six rearrangement sites could be assigned. Within each subset, clonotype counts were normalized to the number of sorted cells before true diversity and Gini coefficients were calculated with the tcR R package. The overlap coefficient, calculated on TCRB nucleotide sequences, was used to measure repertoire sharing. As a proxy for the pre-selection repertoire, out-of-frame TCRB sequences from naive cells were analyzed. The clones in this table, taken by TCRdb from immuneACCESS, are in-frame only. Not every clone is retained; where verified, under half of the shortfall comes from an unresolved V gene, and the cause of the rest is unknown. Clone size and V and J calls were adopted from that table, with D and trimming inferred from the DNA. The sample records some 640,000 clones, 11% to 15% of which are singletons. Less than 0.04% of the sample is in the top ten clones.

V was cut back by 6 bases and J by 3 bases, leaving a gap of 20 bases between them. CDR1 is given as SQVTM and CDR2 as ANQGSEA, both from the germline V gene. Including the terminal cysteine and phenylalanine, the CDR3 comprises 15 residues. Left in the record is the CDR3 DNA by itself, 45 bases read in frame from the first base. On the study overall, not on this receptor specifically: Because cDNA rather than genomic DNA was sequenced, highly expressing activated cells could have been over-represented, although no difference in activation and CD3 levels was found between groups. Patients with type 1 diabetes made fewer insertions and deleted more nucleotides at VDJ recombination sites, implying thymic rearrangement abnormalities. Shorter templates might have been favored by PCR, but patient and control samples were amplified and corrected together, so both groups would have been affected equally by any skew. Type 1 diabetes patients showed a moderate but significant shortening of TCRB CDR3 length in all four CD4+ subsets. HLA sub-analyses involved small numbers of individuals, so any influence of HLA type on TCRB rearrangement remained unresolved. Naive, central memory and regulatory TCRB repertoires appeared more similar among patients than among healthy donors.

A single peripheral blood draw of approximately 100 mL on average was collected from each donor into heparinised tubes. A BD FACSAria II and a panel including CD45RO, CCR7, CD25, CD127, CD95 and CD27 were used to sort naive, central memory, regulatory and stem cell-like memory CD4+ T cells. Every sorted population had a purity above 95%. PBMCs were isolated immediately by Lymphoprep density gradient centrifugation and stained directly without culture. So that batch effects would be minimized, each experiment stained and sorted samples in pairs, pairing one healthy donor with one patient. Sequenced material: naive CD4+ T cells from blood. The label giving this sample's cell subset or site can be read as: true naive CD4+ T cells. The source is a young man with type 1 diabetes. Recombination linked TRBV29-1 to TRBJ2-5; matching of 6 bases hints at TRBD1 as the D gene. The sequenced DNA: TGCAGCGTCGTGGGTCTGGGGGCTTCGAAAGAGACCCAGTACTTC. The resulting protein is CSVVGLGASKETQYF.